This T cell receptor beta chain was sequenced during a study of naive and memory T cell subsets. V gave up 0 bases and J gave up 6 bases, with 8 bases separating them. The CDR3 sequence is 13 residues long. CDR1 SGHNT and CDR2 YYREEE come from the germline V gene (reference sequence). This clonotype was recorded at least ten times. The library had UMIs added by 3' ligation of an oligonucleotide to TCR cDNA. RNA was extracted from roughly 2.6 ml of whole blood of healthy adults. Ligated cDNA underwent four rounds of PCR with nested alpha and beta constant region primers and SP2. TCRdb used MiXCR to reprocess the 5' RACE reads, holding one entry per CDR3 protein. The sample contains approximately 32,000 distinct CDR3 sequences, roughly 17% of which appear only once.

The genes are TRBV5-4 and TRBJ2-3; no firm D call. This clonotype was sampled from a female donor in good health. CDR3 nucleotides: TGTGCCAGCAGCTTGGTCGGTACTGATACGCAGTATTTT. This codes for CASSLVGTDTQYF.